Presented here are 25 T cell receptor beta chains from one specimen sequenced in a study of blood T cells in healthy people across ages. The use of a sample-barcoded 5' primer and a J-beta primer mix characterized a second PCR of roughly 6 to 11 cycles. TCRdb ran MiXCR on the 5' RACE reads and lists one entry per CDR3 protein. The sample consists of 600,000 or so distinct CDR3 sequences, roughly 48% of them appearing once. The sequencing sample was made of blood. The receptors stem from a man older than 75 in good health.

The table lists this clonotype with a few counts. V is TRBV6-2 or TRBV6-3 and J is TRBJ2-7, with D possibly TRBD1 on 6 matching bases. The V gene lost 6 bases and the J gene lost 4 bases, with 16 bases spanning the gap. There are 14 residues in the CDR3. Germline CDR1 is MNHEY and CDR2 is SVGEGT. The chain's CDR3 is CASRPPAGAYEQYF. CDR3 nucleotide sequence: TGTGCCAGCAGGCCTCCGGCAGGGGCGTACGAGCAGTACTTC.

This rearrangement joins TRBV29-1 to TRBJ1-1; D gene uncertain. Looked up from germline, CDR1 is SQVTM and CDR2 is ANQGSEA. The CDR3 has 12 amino acids. The germline V and J ends were trimmed by 4 bases and 2 bases, with 8 bases remaining between them. This chain's CDR3 is CSVGARNTEAFF. In nucleotides, the CDR3 is TGCAGCGTTGGGGCACGTAACACTGAAGCTTTCTTT.

In its sample, this clonotype was seen a few times. The V and J genes are TRBV5-1 and TRBJ2-1, with 9 bases lining up with TRBD2. This CDR3 contains 16 residues. Germline assignment: CDR1 SGHRS and CDR2 YFSETQ. Trimming at V came to 7 bases and at J to 3 bases, leaving 11 bases not matched to a gene. The DNA for the CDR3 is TGCGCCAGCGACTCTGGGAGCGGGAGGATCTACAATGAGCAGTTCTTC. Translating it yields CASDSGSGRIYNEQFF.

This clonotype was seen once. V and J are TRBV11-2 and TRBJ2-5; D is ambiguous. The closer fit of TRBJ2-7 to the DNA end suggests the J call may be wrong. There are 15 residues in the CDR3. Germline V gene lookup returns CDR1 SGHAT and CDR2 FQNNGV. For the CDR3, the DNA is TGTGCCAGCAGCTTAGATCCTCTAAGAAGCTACGAGCAGTACTTC. Translating it yields CASSLDPLRSYEQYF.

Many counts were recorded for this clonotype. The chain couples TRBV6-6 to TRBJ2-7, with a tentative D call TRBD1 (5 bases). Germline CDR1 MNHNY, CDR2 SVGAGI (reference sequence). The CDR3 has 14 residues. Trimming pared 7 bases from V and 3 bases from J, leaving 16 bases between. The CDR3 loop is CASTPDRQYYEQYF. CDR3 DNA: TGTGCCAGCACCCCAGACCGACAGTACTACGAGCAGTACTTC.

This clonotype was detected only a few times. The rearrangement joins TRBV11-1 to TRBJ2-1; 13 bases are shared with TRBD2. J gave up 1 base and V 5 bases, and 8 bases lay outside the gene matches. The CDR3 spans 18 residues. Per the germline V gene, CDR1 is SGHAT and CDR2 is FQDESV (reference sequence). CDR3 nucleotides: TGTGCCAGCAGCCCCGGGACTAGCGGGGTACTTTCCTACAATGAGCAGTTCTTC. This sequence encodes CASSPGTSGVLSYNEQFF.

About this clonotype: The junction departs from germline at one end; a sequencing error may be responsible. V and J are TRBV7-2 and TRBJ2-5; 8 positions agree with TRBD2. The CDR3 sequence is 15 residues long. CDR1 and CDR2 from the germline V gene are SGHTA and FQGNSA. CDR3 protein: CASTGTGTREETQYF. CDR3 DNA sequence: TGTGCTAGCACCGGGACCGGGACTAGGGAGGAGACCCAGTACTTC.

The chain combines TRBV20-1 with TRBJ2-1, with 9 bases identical to TRBD1. The end of the DNA is better explained by TRBJ2-7, so the J call may be wrong. This CDR3 is built from 15 residues. Germline CDR1 reads DFQATT; CDR2 reads SNEGSKA (reference sequence). The CDR3 here is CSAPPPTGGGYEQYF. CDR3 nucleotide sequence: TGCAGTGCTCCTCCTCCCACAGGGGGCGGATACGAGCAGTACTTC.

This chain uses TRBV13 with TRBJ2-2, with D uncertain. Trimming pared 3 bases from V and 0 bases from J, leaving 8 bases between. The CDR3 covers 15 residues. The germline V gene encodes CDR1 PRHDT and CDR2 FYEKMQ (reference sequence). This CDR3 is CASSFVWANTGELFF. In nucleotides, the CDR3 is TGTGCCAGCAGCTTCGTGTGGGCGAACACCGGGGAGCTGTTTTTT.

This chain links TRBV20-1 with TRBJ2-1; 7 bases agree with TRBD2. The V segment lost 6 bases and the J segment 10 bases; nucleotides outside the gene matches: 15. The germline V gene encodes CDR1 DFQATT and CDR2 SNEGSKA (reference sequence). This CDR3 spans 14 amino acids. CDR3 in DNA: TGCAGTGCCCCGGGACTAATTGGGATAGGGGAGCAGTTCTTC. Protein: CSAPGLIGIGEQFF.

This clonotype showed up many times. The J gene is TRBJ2-1, the V gene TRBV7-9; 9 positions agree with TRBD2. J gave up 6 bases and V 5 bases, and 8 bases lay outside the gene matches. The germline gives CDR1 SEHNR, CDR2 FQNEAQ (reference sequence). This CDR3 is 15 amino acids long. The CDR3 here is CASSPWTSEANEQFF. The CDR3 nucleotides are TGTGCCAGCAGCCCATGGACTAGCGAGGCCAATGAGCAGTTCTTC.

This chain links TRBV7-2 with TRBJ1-1; D is uncertain. There are 15 residues in the CDR3. V was shortened by 5 bases and J by 3 bases, with 16 bases between the two germline ends. Germline CDR1 reads SGHTA; CDR2 reads FQGNSA. The CDR3 reads CASSPKKDVYTEAFF. DNA for the CDR3: TGTGCCAGCAGCCCGAAAAAGGACGTTTACACTGAAGCTTTCTTT.

This clonotype was picked up a small number of times. This chain connects TRBV12-3 or TRBV12-4 to TRBJ2-3; perhaps D is TRBD1 or TRBD2 (5 bases each). V lost 5 bases and J lost 2, with 11 bases in between. The length of the CDR3 is 14 residues. The CDR3 loop is CASSGPGPTDTQYF. CDR3 DNA sequence: TGTGCCAGCAGTGGGCCGGGACCCACAGATACGCAGTATTTT.

V usage is TRBV5-1 and J usage is TRBJ1-1; 10 bases agree with TRBD1. Germline CDR1 reads SGHRS; CDR2 reads YFSETQ. V was pared by 7 bases and J by 8 bases, with 2 bases of the junction left unmatched. The length of the CDR3 is 11 residues. The CDR3 region has the DNA TGCGCCAGCGGGACAGGGGTAGAAGCTTTCTTT. Its protein product is CASGTGVEAFF.

The chain links TRBV9 to TRBJ2-7, with D possibly being TRBD1 (5 bases). V gave up 0 bases and J gave up 3 bases, with 7 bases separating them. This CDR3 comprises 13 residues. Germline CDR1 and CDR2: SGDLS and YYNGEE. The CDR3 sequence is CASSVGDSYEQYF. In DNA form, the CDR3 reads TGTGCCAGCAGCGTAGGCGACAGCTACGAGCAGTACTTC.

The table lists this clonotype with a few counts. The rearrangement links TRBV20-1 to TRBJ2-7, with 8 bases fitting TRBD1. The germline V gene has CDR1 DFQATT and CDR2 SNEGSKA (reference sequence). There are 14 residues in the CDR3. V lost 3 bases, J lost 0 bases, and 4 bases stayed unmatched. The chain's CDR3 is CSASSGQGSYEQYF. The CDR3 DNA follows: TGCAGTGCTAGTTCCGGACAGGGCTCCTACGAGCAGTACTTC.

This chain connects TRBV7-2 to TRBJ1-2; TRBD1 aligns across 10 bases. Germline CDR1 and CDR2: SGHTA and FQGNSA. V lost 5 bases to trimming and J lost 7 bases; unmatched junction nucleotides: 7. The CDR3 covers 14 residues. CDR3 nucleotides: TGTGCCAGCAGCAAGGACAGGGGGGGAGGTGGCTACACCTTC. Translation: CASSKDRGGGGYTF.

This clonotype has at least ten counts. V is TRBV6-5 and J is TRBJ1-1, with a weak D call TRBD1 (6 bases). This CDR3 spans 12 amino acids. CDR1 is MNHEY, CDR2 SVGAGI, per germline. V was pared by 5 bases and J by 4 bases, with 8 bases between. The CDR3 sequence is CASSRGGTEAFF. In DNA, the CDR3 is TGTGCCAGCAGTAGAGGGGGCACTGAAGCTTTCTTT.

This chain uses TRBV12-3 or TRBV12-4 with TRBJ2-1; no reliable D call. The germline V and J ends were trimmed by 8 bases and 7 bases, with 9 bases remaining between them. There are 11 residues in the CDR3. The chain's CDR3 is CASEGWNEQFF. The CDR3 DNA sequence: TGTGCCAGCGAAGGATGGAATGAGCAGTTCTTC.

The CDR3 here is CASSEMGLGGNEQFF. The CDR3 DNA reads as TGTGCCAGCAGCGAAATGGGACTAGGAGGCAATGAGCAGTTCTTC. This chain links TRBV7-2 with TRBJ2-1; 8 positions match TRBD2. With V trimmed by 5 bases and J by 6 bases, 9 bases remained unmatched. Germline loops: CDR1 SGHTA, CDR2 FQGNSA. This CDR3 is 15 amino acids long.

This chain uses TRBV9 with TRBJ2-5; D gene uncertain. This CDR3 has 15 residues. The ends were cut back, 0 bases at V and 1 base at J, with 10 bases in the middle. Per germline, CDR1 SGDLS and CDR2 YYNGEE. CDR3 sequence: CASSVGLGFQETQYF. DNA for the CDR3: TGTGCCAGCAGCGTAGGACTTGGGTTCCAAGAGACCCAGTACTTC.

The chain joins TRBV7-2 to TRBJ1-3, with D maybe TRBD1 (5 bases). The germline V and J ends were trimmed by 2 bases and 4 bases, with 9 bases remaining between them. CDR3 length: 14 residues. The germline V gene has CDR1 SGHTA and CDR2 FQGNSA. CDR3 nucleotide sequence: TGTGCCAGCAGCTTACTCCAGGGAGGAAACACCATATATTTT. Translating gives CASSLLQGGNTIYF.

This clonotype was seen a handful of times. J is TRBJ2-7 and V is TRBV29-1; perhaps TRBD2 as D (5 bases). V was clipped by 6 bases and J by 5 bases, with 11 bases between them. Germline V CDR1 and CDR2: SQVTM, ANQGSEA. This CDR3 is 11 amino acids long. This CDR3 reads CSVARGNEQYF. CDR3 sequence (DNA): TGCAGCGTCGCACGGGGAAACGAGCAGTACTTC.

This clonotype has more than one count but fewer than ten. The chain uses TRBV6-5 and TRBJ1-6, with 10 bases aligning to TRBD1. Germline CDR1 MNHEY, CDR2 SVGAGI. This CDR3 is 19 amino acids long. V lost 2 bases to trimming and J lost 1 base; unmatched junction nucleotides: 8. The CDR3 coding sequence is TGTGCCAGCAGTTACACAGACAGGGGGCGCGGTTCCTATAATTCACCCCTCCACTTT. This encodes CASSYTDRGRGSYNSPLHF.

This chain connects TRBV15 to TRBJ2-7; D may be TRBD1 or TRBD2 (5 bases each). Germline V gives CDR1 LNHNV, CDR2 YYDKDF (reference sequence). The CDR3 totals 15 residues. Trimming cost V 0 bases and J 5 bases, with 14 bases left between them. The CDR3 is CATSRDVGVWDEQYF. The CDR3, as DNA: TGTGCCACCAGCAGAGATGTGGGGGTTTGGGACGAGCAGTACTTC.